This entry is about one T cell receptor (beta chain). The sample belongs to a study of blood T cell repertoires in COVID-19. The wider study: The analysed material was cDNA or gDNA that came from T cells, B-cell-depleted T cells, or PBMCs.

CDR1 is SGHRS and CDR2 is YFSETQ in the germline V gene. V lost 4 bases to trimming and J lost 5 bases; unmatched junction nucleotides: 3. This CDR3 has 15 amino acids. Here immunoSEQ multiplex PCR was the method, and the copy in TCRdb shows in-frame clones only, minus some. There are some 220,000 clones in the sample; nearly 90% occur only once, and roughly 12% lies in the top ten. The sequenced material came from peripheral blood. This chain joins TRBV5-1 and TRBJ2-1, with 13 bases fitting TRBD2. The clonotype was recovered from a young woman who had recovered from COVID-19. DNA for the CDR3: TGCGCCAGCAGCCTGGGACTAGCGGGGAACAATGAGCAGTTCTTC. This codes for CASSLGLAGNNEQFF.